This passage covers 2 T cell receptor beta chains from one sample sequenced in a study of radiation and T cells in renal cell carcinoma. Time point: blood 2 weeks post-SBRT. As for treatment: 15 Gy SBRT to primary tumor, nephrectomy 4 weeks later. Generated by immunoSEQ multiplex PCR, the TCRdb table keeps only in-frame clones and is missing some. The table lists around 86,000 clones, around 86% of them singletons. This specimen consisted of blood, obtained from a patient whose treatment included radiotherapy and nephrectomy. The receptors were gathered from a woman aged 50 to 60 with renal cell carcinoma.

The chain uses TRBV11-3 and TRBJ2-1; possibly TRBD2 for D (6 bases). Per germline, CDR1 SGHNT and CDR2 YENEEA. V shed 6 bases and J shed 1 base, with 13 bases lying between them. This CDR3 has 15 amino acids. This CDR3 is CASSLRAGSYNEQFF. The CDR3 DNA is TGTGCCAGCAGTTTACGAGCGGGTTCCTACAATGAGCAGTTCTTC. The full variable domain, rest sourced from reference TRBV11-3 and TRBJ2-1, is EAGVVQSPRYKIIEKKQPVAFWCNPISGHNTLYWYLQNLGQGPELLIRYENEEAVDDSQLPKDRFSAERLKGVDSTLKIQPAELGDSAVYLCASSLRAGSYNEQFFGPGTRLTVL.

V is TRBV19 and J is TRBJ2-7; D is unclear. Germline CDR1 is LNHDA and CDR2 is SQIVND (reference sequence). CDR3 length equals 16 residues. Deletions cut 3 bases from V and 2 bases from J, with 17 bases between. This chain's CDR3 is CASSIFVRLDTYEQYF. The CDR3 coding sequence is TGTGCCAGTAGTATCTTTGTCCGGCTCGACACCTACGAGCAGTACTTC.